Reported below is one TCR beta chain. Its antigen is undetermined. Sequenced by immunoSEQ multiplex PCR; TCRdb stores in-frame clones only, minus some. The sample lists hundreds of thousands of clones, more than 65% occurring once. These data come from a study of cytotoxic CD8 clonotypes in ibrutinib-treated CLL. The overall study: Once patients had received a median 12 months of treatment, range 6 to 36, response samples were obtained. Overall study results and limits: Measured clonality at baseline was greater than in age-matched healthy donors and tracked with circulating CD8+ T-cell counts. Public clonotypes (which were uncommon) either contracted or remained stable on treatment.

Germline CDR1 reads SEHNR; CDR2 reads FQNEAQ (reference sequence). The CDR3 is 13 amino acids. Trimming took off 5 bases at V and 2 bases at J, with 4 bases between the two ends. The chain recombines TRBV7-9 with TRBJ2-6; D is undetermined. The sequences come from PBMCs, collected before ibrutinib treatment. This TCR derives from a human donor with chronic lymphocytic leukemia. The CDR3 DNA reads TGTGCCAGCAGCGCCACTGGGGCCAACGTCCTGACTTTC. Translating gives CASSATGANVLTF.